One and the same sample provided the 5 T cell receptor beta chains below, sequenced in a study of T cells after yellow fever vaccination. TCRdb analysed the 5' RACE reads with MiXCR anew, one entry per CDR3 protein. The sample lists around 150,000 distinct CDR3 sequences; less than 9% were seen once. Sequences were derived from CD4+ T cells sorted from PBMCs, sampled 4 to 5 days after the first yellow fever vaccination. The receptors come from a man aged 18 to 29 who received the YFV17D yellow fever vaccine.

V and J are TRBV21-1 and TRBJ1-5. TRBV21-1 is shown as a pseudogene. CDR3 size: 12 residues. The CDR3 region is CARQGYNQPQHF. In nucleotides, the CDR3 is TGTGCAAGGCAGGGGTACAATCAGCCCCAGCATTTT.

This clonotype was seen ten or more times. The CDR3 here is CASSVSGVNYNEQFF. DNA of the CDR3: TGTGCCAGCAGCGTTAGCGGGGTAAACTACAATGAGCAGTTCTTC. The V and J genes are TRBV5-5 and TRBJ2-1, with 8 bases fitting TRBD2. The CDR3 runs to 15 residues. V shed 4 bases, J shed 3 bases, and the junction held 6 bases outside the gene matches. Per germline, CDR1 SGHKS and CDR2 YYEKEE (reference sequence).

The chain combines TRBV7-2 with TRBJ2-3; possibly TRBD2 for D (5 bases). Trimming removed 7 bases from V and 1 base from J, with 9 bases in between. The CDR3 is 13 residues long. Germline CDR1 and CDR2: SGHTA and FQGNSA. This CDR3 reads CASTQRGTDTQYF. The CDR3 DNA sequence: TGTGCCAGCACCCAGAGGGGCACAGATACGCAGTATTTT. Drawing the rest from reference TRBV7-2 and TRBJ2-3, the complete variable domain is GAGVSQSPSNKVTEKGKDVELRCDPISGHTALYWYRQSLGQGLEFLIYFQGNSAPDKSGLPSDRFSAERTGGSVSTLTIQRTQQEDSAVYLCASTQRGTDTQYFGPGTRLTVL.

CDR3 residues: CAISEQGSYGYTF. The CDR3 nucleotides read TGTGCCATCAGTGAACAGGGGTCCTATGGCTACACCTTC. This sequence joins TRBV10-3 and TRBJ1-2, with TRBD1 matching over 7 bases. Germline V gene lookup returns CDR1 ENHRY and CDR2 SYGVKD. This CDR3 comprises 13 residues. J was trimmed by 4 bases and V by 3 bases; bases with no gene match: 2.

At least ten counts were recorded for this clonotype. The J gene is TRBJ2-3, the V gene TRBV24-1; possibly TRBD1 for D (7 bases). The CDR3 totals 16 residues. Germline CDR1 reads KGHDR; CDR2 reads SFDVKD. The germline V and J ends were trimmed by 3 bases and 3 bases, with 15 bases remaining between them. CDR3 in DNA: TGTGCCACCAGTGATACTACAGGGGCGGGGACAGATACGCAGTATTTT. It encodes CATSDTTGAGTDTQYF.